This note documents a single T cell receptor beta chain sequence. Antigen: not known. MiXCR was run by TCRdb on the RT-PCR reads, yielding one entry per CDR3 protein. The top ten hold approximately 3% of the sample, which has around 480,000 distinct CDR3 sequences, approximately 15% seen once. Trimming shortened V by 5 bases and J by 9 bases, and 11 bases separated the two germline ends. The CDR3 runs 12 residues. The data were taken from a study of response to subunit inactivated influenza vaccine. General study results and limits: Authors suggested seasonal influenza vaccinations each recruit few new T cells.

The receptor was isolated from a man aged 50-75 years who received an inactivated influenza vaccine. The source material was CD4+ T cells sorted from PBMCs, sampled about 24 months after vaccination. The chain is built from TRBV12-3 or TRBV12-4 and TRBJ2-1; perhaps TRBD2 as D (5 bases). The CDR3 protein is CASSLERSEQFF. The DNA for the CDR3 is TGTGCCAGCAGTCTAGAGCGGTCTGAGCAGTTCTTC.